These T cell receptor beta chains were read from a single sample in a study of blood T cell repertoires in COVID-19. TCRdb keeps only in-frame clones here, not all; method: immunoSEQ multiplex PCR. The table shows roughly 140,000 clones, with under 90% occurring only once. Sequencing was done on a sample of PBMCs or T cells enriched from blood (not recorded which). Receptors were obtained from a man aged 45-65 years in a cohort exposed to, infected with or recovered from COVID-19 (not recorded which). Each CDR3 is given with its conserved first and last residue. A D gene is named only where the DNA matches it firmly. Clone size appears in some rows only: once, few, many, or a class for an expanded clone.

TRBV2	NA	TRBD1	TRBJ2-7	CASRDPGQGPYEQYF	TGTGCCAGCAGGGACCCGGGACAGGGACCCTACGAGCAGTACTTC
TRBV10-1	NA	NA	TRBJ2-7	CASSEGHPYEQYF	TGCGCCAGCAGCGAGGGACACCCCTACGAGCAGTACTTC
TRBV2	NA	TRBD2	TRBJ2-7	CASLFLGGSYEQYF	TGTGCCAGCCTTTTTTTGGGGGGGTCCTACGAGCAGTACTTC
TRBV28	NA	NA	TRBJ1-3	CASSQGSGNTIYF	TGTGCCAGCAGCCAGGGTTCTGGAAACACCATATATTTT
TRBV25-1	NA	NA	TRBJ2-1	CASSETGSSYNEQFF	TGTGCCAGCAGTGAAACGGGAAGCTCCTACAATGAGCAGTTCTTC
TRBV7-9	NA	TRBD1	TRBJ1-1	CASSPGTGVTEAFF	TGTGCCAGCAGCCCCGGGACAGGGGTCACTGAAGCTTTCTTT
TRBV5-1	NA	NA	TRBJ1-5	CASRQGTGVSQPQHF	TGCGCCAGCAGACAAGGGACGGGGGTAAGCCAGCCCCAGCATTTT
TRBV21-1	few	NA	TRBJ1-4	CASRWAATNEKLFF	TGTGCCAGCAGGTGGGCAGCAACTAATGAAAAACTGTTTTTT
TRBV27	NA	TRBD2	TRBJ2-1	CASSSTSGSEWSYNEQFF	TGTGCCAGCAGTTCGACTAGCGGGAGTGAGTGGTCCTACAATGAGCAGTTCTTC
TRBV19	NA	TRBD2	TRBJ2-7	CASTPGGSRSYEQYF	TGTGCCAGTACCCCGGGGGGGAGTCGTTCCTACGAGCAGTACTTC
TRBV24-1	NA	NA	TRBJ2-3	CATSGDTAVTDTQYF	TGTGCCACCAGTGGGGACACGGCCGTGACAGATACGCAGTATTTT
TRBV6-5	NA	TRBD2	TRBJ2-2	CASSPSGNTGELFF	TGTGCCAGCAGTCCTAGCGGGAACACCGGGGAGCTGTTTTTT
TRBV27	NA	TRBD2	TRBJ2-1	CASSPPVGGGNYNEQFF	TGTGCCAGCAGTCCCCCGGTCGGCGGGGGTAACTACAATGAGCAGTTCTTC
TRBV7-9	NA	NA	TRBJ1-5	CASSSPEGNQPQHF	TGTGCCAGCAGCTCTCCGGAGGGGAATCAGCCCCAGCATTTT
TRBV21-1	few	NA	TRBJ1-5	CASSKRAGQGIGNQPQHF	TGTGCCAGCAGCAAACGGGCGGGGCAGGGAATCGGCAATCAGCCCCAGCATTTT
TRBV7-9	NA	TRBD2	TRBJ2-5	CASSPASGPQETQYF	TGTGCCAGCAGCCCCGCTAGCGGGCCCCAAGAGACCCAGTACTTC
TRBV2	NA	NA	TRBJ2-7	CASSEEWGVAYEQYF	TGTGCCAGCAGTGAAGAATGGGGAGTTGCCTACGAGCAGTACTTC
TRBV5-4	NA	TRBD1	TRBJ2-7	CASNRQGENYEQYF	TGTGCCAGCAATCGGCAGGGGGAGAACTACGAGCAGTACTTC
TRBV21-1	many	NA	TRBJ1-2	CASSKQDYGYTF	TGTGCCAGCAGCAAACAGGACTATGGCTACACCTTC
TRBV25-1	few	NA	TRBJ1-1	CASSDRDEAFF	TGTGCCAGCAGTGACAGGGATGAAGCTTTCTTT
TRBV5-1	NA	NA	TRBJ1-4	CASSLSGHPNEKLFF	TGCGCCAGCAGCTTGTCGGGACATCCTAATGAAAAACTGTTTTTT
TRBV7-9	NA	TRBD1	TRBJ2-7	CASSLGVGDSSYEQYF	TGTGCCAGCAGCTTAGGGGTAGGGGACAGCTCCTACGAGCAGTACTTC
TRBV28	NA	NA	TRBJ1-2	CASSPLGEVYGYTF	TGTGCCAGCAGTCCCCTGGGGGAGGTCTATGGCTACACCTTC
TRBV11-3	few	NA	TRBJ2-1	CASSLTPNEQFF	TGTGCCAGCAGCTTAACTCCCAATGAGCAGTTCTTC
TRBV10-3	NA	TRBD2	TRBJ2-1	CAISGTSLSYNEQFF	TGTGCCATCAGTGGGACTAGCCTCTCATACAATGAGCAGTTCTTC
TRBV5-4	NA	TRBD1	TRBJ2-1	CASSLRQGYNEQFF	TGTGCCAGCAGCCTGCGACAGGGTTACAATGAGCAGTTCTTC
TRBV2	NA	NA	TRBJ2-5	CATQGGRETQYF	TGTGCCACCCAGGGGGGTCGGGAGACCCAGTACTTC
TRBV14	NA	TRBD1	TRBJ1-1	CASSQGDRVSEAFF	TGTGCCAGCAGCCAAGGGGACAGGGTGTCTGAAGCTTTCTTT
TRBV24-1	NA	NA	TRBJ2-3	CATKRSGTDTQYF	TGTGCCACCAAGAGGTCGGGAACAGATACGCAGTATTTT
TRBV28	NA	NA	TRBJ1-5	CASSSGAGWGNQPQHF	TGTGCCAGCAGTAGCGGGGCTGGGTGGGGCAATCAGCCCCAGCATTTT
TRBV19	NA	NA	TRBJ1-3	CASKATGSGNTIYF	TGTGCCAGTAAGGCGACAGGCTCTGGAAACACCATATATTTT
TRBV7-2	NA	TRBD2	TRBJ2-5	CASSSLAGLLQETQYF	TGTGCCAGCAGCTCATTAGCGGGGTTACTCCAAGAGACCCAGTACTTC
TRBV27	NA	NA	TRBJ1-2	CASSSQGLGYTF	TGTGCCAGCAGTTCGCAGGGACTTGGCTACACCTTC